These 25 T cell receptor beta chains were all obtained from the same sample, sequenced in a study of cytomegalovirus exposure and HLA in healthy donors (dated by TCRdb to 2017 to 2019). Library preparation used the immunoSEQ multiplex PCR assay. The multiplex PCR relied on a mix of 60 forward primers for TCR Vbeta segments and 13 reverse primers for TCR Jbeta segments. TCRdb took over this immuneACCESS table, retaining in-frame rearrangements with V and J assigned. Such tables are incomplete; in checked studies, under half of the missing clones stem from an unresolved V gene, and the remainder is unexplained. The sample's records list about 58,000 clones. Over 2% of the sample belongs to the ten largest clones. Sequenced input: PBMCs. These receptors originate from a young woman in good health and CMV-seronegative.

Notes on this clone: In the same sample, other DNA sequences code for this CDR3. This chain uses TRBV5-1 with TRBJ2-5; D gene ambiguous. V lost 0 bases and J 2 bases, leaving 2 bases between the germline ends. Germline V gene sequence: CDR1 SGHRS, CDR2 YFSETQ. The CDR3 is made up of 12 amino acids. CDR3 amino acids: CASSLVQETQYF. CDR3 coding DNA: TGCGCCAGCAGCTTGGTACAAGAGACCCAGTACTTC.

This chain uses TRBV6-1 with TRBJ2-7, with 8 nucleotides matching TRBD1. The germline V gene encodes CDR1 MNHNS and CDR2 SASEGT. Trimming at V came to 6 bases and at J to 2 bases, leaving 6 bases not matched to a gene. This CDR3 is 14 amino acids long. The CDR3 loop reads CASRTLGQAYEQYF. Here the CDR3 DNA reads TGTGCCAGCAGGACCCTGGGACAGGCCTACGAGCAGTACTTC.

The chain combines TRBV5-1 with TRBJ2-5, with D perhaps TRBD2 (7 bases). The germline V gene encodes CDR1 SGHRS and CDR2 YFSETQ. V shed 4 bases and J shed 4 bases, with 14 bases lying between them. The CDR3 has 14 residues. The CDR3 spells CASSPGGAGETQYF. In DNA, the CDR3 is TGCGCCAGCAGCCCTGGGGGGGCGGGAGAGACCCAGTACTTC.

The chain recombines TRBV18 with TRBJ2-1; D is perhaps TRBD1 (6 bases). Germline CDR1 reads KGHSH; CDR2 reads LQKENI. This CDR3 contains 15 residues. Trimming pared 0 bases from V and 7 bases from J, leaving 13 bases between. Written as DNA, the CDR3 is TGTGCCAGCTCACCACCGCAAGGACAGACTAATGAGCAGTTCTTC. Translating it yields CASSPPQGQTNEQFF.

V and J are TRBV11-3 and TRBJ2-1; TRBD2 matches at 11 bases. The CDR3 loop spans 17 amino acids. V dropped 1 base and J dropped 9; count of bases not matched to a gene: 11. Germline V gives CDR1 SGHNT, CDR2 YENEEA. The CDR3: CASSLALTSGGGGEQFF. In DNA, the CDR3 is TGTGCCAGCAGCTTAGCCCTAACTAGCGGGGGTGGTGGTGAGCAGTTCTTC.

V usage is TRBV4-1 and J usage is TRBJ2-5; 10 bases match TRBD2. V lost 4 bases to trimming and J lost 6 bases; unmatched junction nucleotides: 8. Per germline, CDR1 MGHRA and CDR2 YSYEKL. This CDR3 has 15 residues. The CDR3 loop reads CASSPLAGVVQTQYF. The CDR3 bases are TGCGCCAGCAGCCCTCTAGCGGGAGTAGTACAGACCCAGTACTTC.

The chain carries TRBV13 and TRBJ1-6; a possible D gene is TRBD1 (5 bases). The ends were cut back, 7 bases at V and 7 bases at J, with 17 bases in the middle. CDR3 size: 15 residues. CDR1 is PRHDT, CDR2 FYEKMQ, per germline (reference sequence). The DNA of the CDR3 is TGTGCCAGCACACTGGCCGGACACATCAATTCACCCCTCCACTTT. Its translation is CASTLAGHINSPLHF. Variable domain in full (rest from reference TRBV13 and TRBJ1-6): AAGVIQSPRHLIKEKRETATLKCYPIPRHDTVYWYQQGPGQDPQFLISFYEKMQSDKGSIPDRFSAQQFSDYHSELNMSSLELGDSALYFCASTLAGHINSPLHFGNGTRLTVT.

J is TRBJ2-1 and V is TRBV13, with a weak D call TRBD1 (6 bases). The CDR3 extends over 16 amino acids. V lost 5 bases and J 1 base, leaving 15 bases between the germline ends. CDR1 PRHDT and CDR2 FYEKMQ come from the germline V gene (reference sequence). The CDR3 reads CASSLSRDNSYNEQFF. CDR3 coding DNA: TGTGCCAGCAGCCTTTCCCGGGACAATTCCTACAATGAGCAGTTCTTC.

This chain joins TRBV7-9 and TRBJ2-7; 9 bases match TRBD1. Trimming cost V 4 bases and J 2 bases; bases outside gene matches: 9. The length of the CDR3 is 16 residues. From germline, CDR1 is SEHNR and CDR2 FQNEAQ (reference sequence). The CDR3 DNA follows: TGTGCCAGCAGCTCCTCCAGGGACAGGGTACCCTACGAGCAGTACTTC. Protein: CASSSSRDRVPYEQYF. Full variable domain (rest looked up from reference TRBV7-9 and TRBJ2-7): DTGVSQNPRHKITKRGQNVTFRCDPISEHNRLYWYRQTLGQGPEFLTYFQNEAQLEKSRLLSDRFSAERPKGSFSTLEIQRTEQGDSAMYLCASSSSRDRVPYEQYFGPGTRLTVT.

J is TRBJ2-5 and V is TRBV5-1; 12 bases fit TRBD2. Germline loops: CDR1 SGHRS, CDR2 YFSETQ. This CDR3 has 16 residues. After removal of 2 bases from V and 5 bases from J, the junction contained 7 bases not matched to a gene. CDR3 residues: CASSFLAGGPQETQYF. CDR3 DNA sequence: TGCGCCAGCAGCTTCCTAGCGGGAGGGCCTCAGGAGACCCAGTACTTC.

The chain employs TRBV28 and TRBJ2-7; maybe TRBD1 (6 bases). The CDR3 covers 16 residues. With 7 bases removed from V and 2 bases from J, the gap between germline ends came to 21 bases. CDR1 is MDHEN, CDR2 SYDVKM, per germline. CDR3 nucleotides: TGTGCCAGCACCTCAAGTCCCCACGCAGGGGCCTACGAGCAGTACTTC. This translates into CASTSSPHAGAYEQYF.

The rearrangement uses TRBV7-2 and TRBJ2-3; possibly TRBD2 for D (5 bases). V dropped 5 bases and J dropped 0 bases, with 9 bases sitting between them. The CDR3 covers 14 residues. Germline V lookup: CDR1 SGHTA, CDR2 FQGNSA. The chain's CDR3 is CASSLRTSTDTQYF. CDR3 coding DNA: TGTGCCAGCAGCCTCCGGACTAGCACAGATACGCAGTATTTT.

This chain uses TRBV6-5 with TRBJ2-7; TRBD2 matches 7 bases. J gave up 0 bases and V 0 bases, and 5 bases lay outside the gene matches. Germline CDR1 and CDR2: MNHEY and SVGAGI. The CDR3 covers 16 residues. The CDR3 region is CASSYSGLAASYEQYF. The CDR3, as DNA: TGTGCCAGCAGTTACTCAGGCCTAGCGGCCTCCTACGAGCAGTACTTC.

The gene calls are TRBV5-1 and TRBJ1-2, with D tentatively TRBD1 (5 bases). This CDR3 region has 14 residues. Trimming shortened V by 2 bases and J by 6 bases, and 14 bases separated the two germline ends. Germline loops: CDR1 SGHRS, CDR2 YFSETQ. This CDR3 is CASSFQGGLDGYTF. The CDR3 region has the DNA TGCGCCAGCAGCTTCCAGGGCGGATTGGATGGCTACACCTTC.

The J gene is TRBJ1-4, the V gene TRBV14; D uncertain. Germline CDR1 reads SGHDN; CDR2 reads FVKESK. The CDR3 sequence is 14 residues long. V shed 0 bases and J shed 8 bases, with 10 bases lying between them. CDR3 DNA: TGTGCCAGCAGCCAAGATAGTACGAGGGAAAAACTGTTTTTT. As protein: CASSQDSTREKLFF.

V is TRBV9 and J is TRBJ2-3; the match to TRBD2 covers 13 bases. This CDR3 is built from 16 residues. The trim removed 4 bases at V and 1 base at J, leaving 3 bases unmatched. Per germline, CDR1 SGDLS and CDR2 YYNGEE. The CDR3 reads CASSFGTSGGTDTQYF. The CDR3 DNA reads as TGTGCCAGCAGCTTTGGGACTAGCGGGGGCACAGATACGCAGTATTTT.

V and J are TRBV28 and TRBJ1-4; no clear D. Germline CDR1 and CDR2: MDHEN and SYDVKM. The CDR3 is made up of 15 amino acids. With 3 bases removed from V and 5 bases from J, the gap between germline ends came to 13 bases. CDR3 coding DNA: TGTGCCAGCAGTTTCTTGGACGGAGGAAATGAAAAACTGTTTTTT. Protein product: CASSFLDGGNEKLFF.

The CDR3 DNA reads as TGCGCCAGCAGAAAACAGGGGGCTCCTGAAAAACTGTTTTTT. It encodes CASRKQGAPEKLFF. The chain employs TRBV4-1 and TRBJ1-4; 9 nucleotides line up with TRBD1. The length of the CDR3 is 14 residues. Unmatched junction bases numbered 6, after V lost 6 bases and J lost 7 bases. CDR1 and CDR2 from the germline V gene are MGHRA and YSYEKL.

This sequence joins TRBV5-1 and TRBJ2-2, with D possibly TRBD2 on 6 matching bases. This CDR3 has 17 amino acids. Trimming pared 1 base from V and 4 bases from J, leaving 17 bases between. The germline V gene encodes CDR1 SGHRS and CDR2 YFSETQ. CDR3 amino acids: CASSLLGRGLGTGELFF. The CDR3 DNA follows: TGCGCCAGCAGCTTGTTAGGGCGGGGTCTGGGCACCGGGGAGCTGTTTTTT.

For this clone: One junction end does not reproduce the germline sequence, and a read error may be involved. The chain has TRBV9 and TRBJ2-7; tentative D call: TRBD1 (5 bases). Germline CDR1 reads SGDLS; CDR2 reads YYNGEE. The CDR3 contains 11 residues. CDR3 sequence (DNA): TGTGCCAGCAGCGGGAGTGGGGCTCCCACCTTC. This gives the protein CASSGSGAPTF.

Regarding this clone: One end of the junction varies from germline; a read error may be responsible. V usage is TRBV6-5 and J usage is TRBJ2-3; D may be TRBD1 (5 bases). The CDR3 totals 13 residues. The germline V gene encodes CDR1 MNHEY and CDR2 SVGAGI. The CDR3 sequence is CASSNLLGDKQYF. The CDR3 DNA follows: TGTGCCAGCAGCAATCTATTAGGGGATAAGCAGTATTTT.

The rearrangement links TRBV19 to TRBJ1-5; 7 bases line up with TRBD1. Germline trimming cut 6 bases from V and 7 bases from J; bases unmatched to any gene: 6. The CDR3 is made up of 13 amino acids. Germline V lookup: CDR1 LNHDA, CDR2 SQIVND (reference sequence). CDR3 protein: CASSRQGGQPQHF. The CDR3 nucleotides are TGTGCCAGTAGCAGACAGGGAGGACAGCCCCAGCATTTT.

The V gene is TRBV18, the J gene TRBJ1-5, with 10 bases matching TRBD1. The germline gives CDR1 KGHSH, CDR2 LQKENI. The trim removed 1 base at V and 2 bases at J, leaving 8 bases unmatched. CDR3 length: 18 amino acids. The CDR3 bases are TGTGCCAGCTCACCACGGGGACAGGGGAGTTTGGGCAATCAGCCCCAGCATTTT. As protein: CASSPRGQGSLGNQPQHF.

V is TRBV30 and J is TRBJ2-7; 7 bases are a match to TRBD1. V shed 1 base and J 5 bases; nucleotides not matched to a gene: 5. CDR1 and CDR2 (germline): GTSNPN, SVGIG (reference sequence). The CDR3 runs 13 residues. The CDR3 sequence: CAWSAGTAHEQYF. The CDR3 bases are TGTGCCTGGAGTGCGGGGACAGCCCACGAGCAGTACTTC.

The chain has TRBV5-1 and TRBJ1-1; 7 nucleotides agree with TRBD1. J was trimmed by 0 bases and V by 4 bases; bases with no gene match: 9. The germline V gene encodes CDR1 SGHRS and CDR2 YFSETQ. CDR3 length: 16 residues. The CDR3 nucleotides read TGCGCCAGCAGCCCGATGGGACAGCCCATGAACACTGAAGCTTTCTTT. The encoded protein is CASSPMGQPMNTEAFF.